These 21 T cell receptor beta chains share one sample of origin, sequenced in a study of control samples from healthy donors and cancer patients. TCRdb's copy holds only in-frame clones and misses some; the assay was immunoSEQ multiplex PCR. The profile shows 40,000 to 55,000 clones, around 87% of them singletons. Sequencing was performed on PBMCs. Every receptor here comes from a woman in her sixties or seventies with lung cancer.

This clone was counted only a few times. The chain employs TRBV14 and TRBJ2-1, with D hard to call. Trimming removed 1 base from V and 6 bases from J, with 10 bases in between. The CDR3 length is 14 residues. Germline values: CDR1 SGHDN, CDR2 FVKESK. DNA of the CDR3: TGTGCCAGCAGCCAAGGTCGGGCAGCCAATGAGCAGTTCTTC. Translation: CASSQGRAANEQFF.

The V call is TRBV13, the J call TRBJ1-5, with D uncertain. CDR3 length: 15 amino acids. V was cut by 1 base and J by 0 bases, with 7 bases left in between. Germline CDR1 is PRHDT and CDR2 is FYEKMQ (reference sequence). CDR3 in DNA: TGTGCCAGCAGCTTAGCCCCAGATAGCAATCAGCCCCAGCATTTT. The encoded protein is CASSLAPDSNQPQHF.

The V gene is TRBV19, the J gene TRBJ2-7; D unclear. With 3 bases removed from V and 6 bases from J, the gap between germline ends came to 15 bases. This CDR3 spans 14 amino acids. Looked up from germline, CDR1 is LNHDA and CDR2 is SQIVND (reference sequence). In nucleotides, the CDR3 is TGTGCCAGTAGTATCACAGTGGCCGACGGCGAGCAGTACTTC. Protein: CASSITVADGEQYF.

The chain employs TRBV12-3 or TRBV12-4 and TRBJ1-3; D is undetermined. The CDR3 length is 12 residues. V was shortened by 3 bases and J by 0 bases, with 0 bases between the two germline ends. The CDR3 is CASSFSGNTIYF. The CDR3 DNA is TGTGCCAGCAGTTTCTCTGGAAACACCATATATTTT.

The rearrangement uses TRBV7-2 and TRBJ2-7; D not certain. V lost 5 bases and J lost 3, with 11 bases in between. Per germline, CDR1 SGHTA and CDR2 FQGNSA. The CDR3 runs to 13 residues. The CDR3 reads CASSGRWGYEQYF. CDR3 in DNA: TGTGCCAGCAGCGGGCGGTGGGGCTACGAGCAGTACTTC.

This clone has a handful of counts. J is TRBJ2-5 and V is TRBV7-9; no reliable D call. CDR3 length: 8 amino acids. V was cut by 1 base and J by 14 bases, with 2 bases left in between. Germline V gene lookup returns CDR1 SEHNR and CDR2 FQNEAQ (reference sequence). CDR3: CASSLEYF. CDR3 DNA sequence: TGTGCCAGCAGCTTAGAATACTTC.

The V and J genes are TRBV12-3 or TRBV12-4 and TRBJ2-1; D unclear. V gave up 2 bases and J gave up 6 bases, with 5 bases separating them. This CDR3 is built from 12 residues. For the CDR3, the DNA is TGTGCCAGCAGTTTAATGGTCAATGAGCAGTTCTTC. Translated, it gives CASSLMVNEQFF.

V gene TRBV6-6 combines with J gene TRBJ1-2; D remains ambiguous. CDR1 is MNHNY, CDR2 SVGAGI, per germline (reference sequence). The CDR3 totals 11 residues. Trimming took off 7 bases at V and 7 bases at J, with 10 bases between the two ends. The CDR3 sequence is CASIGLSGYTF. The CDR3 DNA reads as TGTGCCAGCATCGGGTTGTCTGGCTACACCTTC.

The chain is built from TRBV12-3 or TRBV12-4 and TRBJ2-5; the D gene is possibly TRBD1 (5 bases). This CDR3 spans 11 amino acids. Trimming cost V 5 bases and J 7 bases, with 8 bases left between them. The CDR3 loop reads CASSTQGTQYF. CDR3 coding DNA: TGTGCCAGCAGTACCCAGGGGACCCAGTACTTC.

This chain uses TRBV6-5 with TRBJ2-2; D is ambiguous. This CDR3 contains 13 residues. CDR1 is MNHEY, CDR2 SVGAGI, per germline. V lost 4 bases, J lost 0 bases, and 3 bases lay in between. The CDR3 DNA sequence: TGTGCCAGCAGTTTCACGAACACCGGGGAGCTGTTTTTT. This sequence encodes CASSFTNTGELFF.

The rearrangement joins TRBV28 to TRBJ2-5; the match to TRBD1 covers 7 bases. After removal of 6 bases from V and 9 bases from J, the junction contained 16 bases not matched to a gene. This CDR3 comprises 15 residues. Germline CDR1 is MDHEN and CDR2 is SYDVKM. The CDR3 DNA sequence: TGTGCCAGCAGCTCCCCCCGGGACAGCCGAGGGGCCCAGTACTTC. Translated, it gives CASSSPRDSRGAQYF.

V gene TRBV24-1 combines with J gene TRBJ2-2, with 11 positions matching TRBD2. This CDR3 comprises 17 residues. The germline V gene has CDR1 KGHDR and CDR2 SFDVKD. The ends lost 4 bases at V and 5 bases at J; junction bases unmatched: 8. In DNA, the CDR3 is TGTGCCACCAGTGACCCGCTTACTAGCGGGAGAACCGGGGAGCTGTTTTTT. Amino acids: CATSDPLTSGRTGELFF.

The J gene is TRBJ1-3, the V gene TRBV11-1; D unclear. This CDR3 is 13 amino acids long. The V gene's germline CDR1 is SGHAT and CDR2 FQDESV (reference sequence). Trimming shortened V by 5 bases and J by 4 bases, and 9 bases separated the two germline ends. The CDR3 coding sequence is TGTGCCAGCAGCCTCTCCGAGGGAAACACCATATATTTT. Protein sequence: CASSLSEGNTIYF. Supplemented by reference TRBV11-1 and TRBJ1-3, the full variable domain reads EAEVAQSPRYKITEKSQAVAFWCDPISGHATLYWYRQILGQGPELLVQFQDESVVDDSQLPKDRFSAERLKGVDSTLKIQPAELGDSAMYLCASSLSEGNTIYFGEGSWLTVV.

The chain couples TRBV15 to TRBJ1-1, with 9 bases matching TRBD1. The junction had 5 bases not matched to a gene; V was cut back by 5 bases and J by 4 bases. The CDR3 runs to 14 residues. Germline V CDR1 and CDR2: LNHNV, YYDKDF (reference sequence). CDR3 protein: CATSSGTGITEAFF. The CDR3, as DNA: TGTGCCACCAGCTCCGGGACAGGGATCACTGAAGCTTTCTTT.

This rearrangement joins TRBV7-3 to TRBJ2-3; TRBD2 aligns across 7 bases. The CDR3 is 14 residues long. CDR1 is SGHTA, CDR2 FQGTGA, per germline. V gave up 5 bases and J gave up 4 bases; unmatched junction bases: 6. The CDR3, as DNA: TGTGCCAGCAGCCAGGGAGGGCCGCCAGATACGCAGTATTTT. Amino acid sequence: CASSQGGPPDTQYF.

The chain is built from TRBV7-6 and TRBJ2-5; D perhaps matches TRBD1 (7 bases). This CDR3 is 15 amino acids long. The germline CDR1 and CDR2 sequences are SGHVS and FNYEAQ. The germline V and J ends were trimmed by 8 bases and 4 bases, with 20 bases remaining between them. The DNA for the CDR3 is TGTGCCAGCTTTCTCTTTGGACAGGAGGGAGAGACCCAGTACTTC. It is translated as CASFLFGQEGETQYF.

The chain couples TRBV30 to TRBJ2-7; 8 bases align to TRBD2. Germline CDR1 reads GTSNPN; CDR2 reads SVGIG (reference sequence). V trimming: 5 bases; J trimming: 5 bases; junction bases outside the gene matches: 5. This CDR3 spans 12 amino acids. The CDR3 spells CAWGTSSHEQYF. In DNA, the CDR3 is TGTGCCTGGGGGACTAGTTCGCACGAGCAGTACTTC. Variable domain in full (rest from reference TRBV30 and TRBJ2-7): SQTIHQWPATLVQPVGSPLSLECTVEGTSNPNLYWYRQAAGRGLQLLFYSVGIGQISSEVPQNLSASRPQDRQFILSSKKLLLSDSGFYLCAWGTSSHEQYFGPGTRLTVT.

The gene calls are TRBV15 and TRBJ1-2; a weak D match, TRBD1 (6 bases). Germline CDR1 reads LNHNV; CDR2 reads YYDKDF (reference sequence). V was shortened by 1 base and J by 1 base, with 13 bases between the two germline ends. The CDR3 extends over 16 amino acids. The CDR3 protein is CATSRGGGPINYGYTF. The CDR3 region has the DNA TGTGCCACCAGCAGAGGGGGGGGGCCAATTAACTATGGCTACACCTTC.

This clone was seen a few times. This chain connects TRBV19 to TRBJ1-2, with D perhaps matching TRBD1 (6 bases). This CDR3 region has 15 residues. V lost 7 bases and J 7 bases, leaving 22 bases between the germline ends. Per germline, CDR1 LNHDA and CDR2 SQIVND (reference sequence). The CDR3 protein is CASTSGTLLRSGYTF. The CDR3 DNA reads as TGTGCCAGTACATCCGGGACACTTCTTCGAAGTGGCTACACCTTC. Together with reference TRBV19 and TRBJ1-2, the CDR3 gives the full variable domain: DGGITQSPKYLFRKEGQNVTLSCEQNLNHDAMYWYRQDPGQGLRLIYYSQIVNDFQKGDIAEGYSVSREKKESFPLTVTSAQKNPTAFYLCASTSGTLLRSGYTFGSGTRLTVV.

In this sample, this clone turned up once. The CDR3 DNA is TGCGCCAGCAGTGATCTAGCGGGAGGCACCTACAATGAGCAGTTCTTC. Residues: CASSDLAGGTYNEQFF. The chain is built from TRBV10-1 and TRBJ2-1, with 11 bases identical to TRBD2. J lost 2 bases, V lost 3 bases, and 3 bases had no gene match. CDR1 and CDR2 (germline): WNHNN, SYGVQD (reference sequence). This CDR3 spans 16 amino acids.

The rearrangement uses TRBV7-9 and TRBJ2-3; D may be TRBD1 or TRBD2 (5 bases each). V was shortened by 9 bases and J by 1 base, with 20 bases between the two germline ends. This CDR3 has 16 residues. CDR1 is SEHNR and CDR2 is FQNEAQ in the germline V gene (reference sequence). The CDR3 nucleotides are TGTGCCAGAGCAAGGGTCTCAGGGAGCGGCACAGATACGCAGTATTTT. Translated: CARARVSGSGTDTQYF.